Below are 17 T cell receptor beta chains sequenced from a single sample in a study of T-cell memory formation after mild COVID-19. TCRdb re-called the 5' RACE reads through MiXCR, storing one row per CDR3 protein. The sample contains 470,000 or so distinct CDR3 sequences, around 25% of which appear only once. Sample: PBMCs or a T cell subset sorted from them (not recorded which). Receptor source: an adult woman who had mild COVID-19 (a few samples of this study predate the infection). Cell type and time point are not known.

The chain has TRBV7-2 and TRBJ1-2; maybe TRBD1 (5 bases). This CDR3 spans 15 amino acids. CDR1 SGHTA and CDR2 FQGNSA come from the germline V gene. V shed 5 bases and J shed 4 bases, with 17 bases lying between them. In DNA, the CDR3 is TGTGCCAGCAGCGAAGCGATGGGACTGTTCTATGGCTACACCTTC. This sequence encodes CASSEAMGLFYGYTF.

The rearrangement joins TRBV2 to TRBJ1-1, with D possibly TRBD1 on 6 matching bases. Germline CDR1 and CDR2: SNHLY and FYNNEI. V lost 8 bases, J lost 1 base, and 14 bases lay in between. The CDR3 is made up of 14 amino acids. CDR3 protein: CASRGQGGNTEAFF. DNA of the CDR3: TGTGCCAGCCGGGGGCAGGGAGGGAACACTGAAGCTTTCTTT.

This clonotype has a count of ten or more. The CDR3 spells CASSVGYNEQFF. As DNA, the CDR3 is TGTGCCAGCAGCGTAGGATACAATGAGCAGTTCTTC. The chain is built from TRBV9 and TRBJ2-1; D is undetermined. The germline V gene has CDR1 SGDLS and CDR2 YYNGEE. The CDR3 loop spans 12 amino acids. V shed 0 bases and J shed 4 bases, with 2 bases lying between them.

The table lists this clonotype with a few counts. The V gene is TRBV12-3 or TRBV12-4, the J gene TRBJ2-1; D possibly uses TRBD1 or TRBD2 (5 bases each). Trimming removed 5 bases at V and 9 bases at J, with 17 bases between. CDR3 length equals 14 residues. The chain's CDR3 is CASSPSGMGVEQFF. The CDR3 bases are TGTGCCAGCAGTCCGAGTGGGATGGGGGTTGAGCAGTTCTTC.

The V gene is TRBV30, the J gene TRBJ1-6; D is ambiguous. CDR3 size: 16 residues. The V gene lost 0 bases and the J gene lost 2 bases, with 11 bases spanning the gap. Germline V lookup: CDR1 GTSNPN, CDR2 SVGIG (reference sequence). The CDR3 reads CAWSVFPTAYNSPLHF. The DNA for the CDR3 is TGTGCCTGGAGTGTCTTCCCTACCGCCTATAATTCACCCCTCCACTTT.

V gene TRBV3-1 combines with J gene TRBJ2-3, with D unresolved. The CDR3 consists of 12 residues. Germline V gene sequence: CDR1 LGHDT, CDR2 YNNKEL (reference sequence). V was pared by 3 bases and J by 11 bases, with 12 bases between. CDR3 nucleotide sequence: TGTGCCAGCAGCCAGGCTGGGGTGGGGCAGTATTTT. Translating it yields CASSQAGVGQYF.

J is TRBJ2-7 and V is TRBV7-8; 7 bases are shared with TRBD2. This CDR3 has 14 residues. Germline CDR1 SGHVS, CDR2 FQNEAQ. Trimming cost V 5 bases and J 3 bases; bases outside gene matches: 7. Written as DNA, the CDR3 is TGTGCCAGCAGCCGAACTAGCGAACGCTACGAGCAGTACTTC. As protein: CASSRTSERYEQYF.

This clonotype came up once. The chain recombines TRBV19 with TRBJ2-2; 11 bases agree with TRBD2. Germline V gene data show CDR1 as LNHDA and CDR2 as SQIVND (reference sequence). J gave up 0 bases and V 3 bases, and 0 bases lay outside the gene matches. This CDR3 is built from 16 residues. CDR3 nucleotides: TGTGCCAGTAGTATTAGCGGGAGGGCGAACACCGGGGAGCTGTTTTTT. It encodes CASSISGRANTGELFF.

This clonotype appeared a few times. V and J are TRBV5-1 and TRBJ1-2; no clear D gene. Germline V gene sequence: CDR1 SGHRS, CDR2 YFSETQ. The length of the CDR3 is 13 residues. V shed 4 bases and J shed 4 bases, with 11 bases lying between them. The CDR3 reads CASSLDNLYGYTF. CDR3 coding DNA: TGCGCCAGCAGCCTAGACAATCTCTATGGCTACACCTTC.

This clonotype has at least ten counts. V and J are TRBV5-4 and TRBJ2-3; D not resolved. Per germline, CDR1 SGHNT and CDR2 YYREEE (reference sequence). CDR3 size: 12 residues. The germline V and J ends were trimmed by 3 bases and 6 bases, with 8 bases remaining between them. The CDR3, as DNA: TGTGCCAGCAGCTCGCCCTTGGATACGCAGTATTTT. Amino acid sequence: CASSSPLDTQYF.

In DNA, the CDR3 is TGTGCCAGCAGCGTAGACAGATTACAAGAGACCCAGTACTTC. It specifies CASSVDRLQETQYF. The chain uses TRBV9 and TRBJ2-5; the D is unclear. The CDR3 totals 14 residues. The V gene lost 0 bases and the J gene lost 2 bases, with 8 bases spanning the gap. Germline V gives CDR1 SGDLS, CDR2 YYNGEE.

This clonotype came up a few times. The chain is built from TRBV6-1 and TRBJ1-5, with 9 bases identical to TRBD1. From germline, CDR1 is MNHNS and CDR2 SASEGT. The junction had 8 bases not matched to a gene; V was cut back by 4 bases and J by 7 bases. The CDR3 is made up of 15 amino acids. CDR3 protein: CASSGGDRASQPQHF. The DNA for the CDR3 is TGTGCCAGCAGTGGTGGGGACAGGGCAAGCCAGCCCCAGCATTTT.

This chain connects TRBV20-1 to TRBJ1-2, with 8 bases identical to TRBD1. The CDR3 extends over 14 amino acids. V trimming: 0 bases; J trimming: 5 bases; junction bases outside the gene matches: 5. CDR1 is DFQATT and CDR2 is SNEGSKA in the germline V gene (reference sequence). The CDR3 nucleotides read TGCAGTGCTAGAGATGCCCGGACAGGGTATGGCTACACCTTC. Translation: CSARDARTGYGYTF.

This chain links TRBV5-6 with TRBJ1-1, with D unclear. The CDR3 spans 15 residues. Trimming removed 2 bases from V and 2 bases from J, with 13 bases in between. Germline V gene data show CDR1 as SGHDT and CDR2 as YYEEEE. The CDR3, as DNA: TGTGCCAGCAGCTTCAACGGGGTTACTAACACTGAAGCTTTCTTT. As protein: CASSFNGVTNTEAFF.

This clonotype was found a few times. The CDR3 protein is CASSSSGTSYNEQFF. The CDR3 DNA sequence: TGTGCCAGCAGCTCAAGCGGGACCTCCTACAATGAGCAGTTCTTC. V is TRBV7-2 and J is TRBJ2-1, with 7 bases matching TRBD2. Germline CDR1 reads SGHTA; CDR2 reads FQGNSA. With V trimmed by 4 bases and J by 0 bases, 3 bases remained unmatched. The CDR3 contains 15 residues.

V gene TRBV27 combines with J gene TRBJ2-7; D may match TRBD1 or TRBD2 (6 bases each). Germline V gene lookup returns CDR1 MNHEY and CDR2 SMNVEV (reference sequence). Deletions cut 1 base from V and 3 bases from J, with 13 bases between. This CDR3 region has 15 residues. The CDR3 is CASSLLWRGNYEQYF. CDR3 sequence (DNA): TGTGCCAGCAGTTTATTGTGGAGGGGGAACTACGAGCAGTACTTC.

The chain uses TRBV13 and TRBJ1-1; possibly TRBD1 for D (6 bases). Germline-derived CDR1 and CDR2 are PRHDT and FYEKMQ (reference sequence). Trimming took off 6 bases at V and 2 bases at J, with 13 bases between the two ends. CDR3 length: 14 amino acids. CDR3 sequence (DNA): TGTGCCAGCAGAAACAGGGTTCGTAACACTGAAGCTTTCTTT. Its translation: CASRNRVRNTEAFF.